Below, 7 T cell receptor beta chains from the same sample are listed, as sequenced in a study of regulatory T cells in long-lasting Graves disease (dated by TCRdb to about 2021). The library came from multiplex PCR. Sequencing was performed on an Illumina HiSeq 4000. TCR beta libraries were built with iRepertoire HTBI primers and Arm-PCR amplification of CDR3 regions. TCRdb applied fastp at Q25 and MiXCR to the public reads, then kept only in-frame beta chains. Each record represents a unique CDR3 protein, reported with the most common genes and DNA among its rows. The sample includes fewer than 500,000 distinct CDR3 sequences, with 16% observed a single time. Jointly, the top ten make up approximately 12% of the sample. The time point label, read with the paper, signifies: newly diagnosed GD, antithyroid drugs for less than 3 months. For both TCR sequencing and RNA sequencing, RNA was extracted from PBMCs using TRIzol.

This same sample was also part of a study on T cells in Graves' hyperthyroidism and ophthalmopathy.

The sample consisted of peripheral blood mononuclear cells (PBMCs), taken at new diagnosis, from a patient treated with antithyroid drugs. The receptors stem from a man in his forties with Graves disease. Donor details come from another sample of the same person, matched by shared clones.

This clonotype has a single count. A much larger clonotype is one base distant, so this may be a read error. The chain is built from TRBV13 and TRBJ2-7; 9 nucleotides align to TRBD1. The CDR3 has 16 residues. The germline V gene has CDR1 PRHDT and CDR2 FYEKMQ (reference sequence). The CDR3 DNA sequence: TGTGCCAGCAGCTTAGACAGGGGGCGCGGGTCCTACGAGCAGCACTTC. Translation: CASSLDRGRGSYEQHF. Full variable domain (outside the CDR3, taken from reference TRBV13 and TRBJ2-7): AAGVIQSPRHLIKEKRETATLKCYPIPRHDTVYWYQQGPGQDPQFLISFYEKMQSDKGSIPDRFSAQQFSDYHSELNMSSLELGDSALYFCASSLDRGRGSYEQHFGPGTRLTVT.

The CDR3 spells CASRRGTEAFF. As DNA, the CDR3 is TGTGCCAGCAGGCGGGGTACTGAAGCTTTCTTT. This sequence joins TRBV6-1 and TRBJ1-1; D remains ambiguous. CDR3 length: 11 amino acids. Deletions cut 6 bases from V and 5 bases from J, with 7 bases between. Germline assignment: CDR1 MNHNS and CDR2 SASEGT.

The J gene is TRBJ2-3, the V gene TRBV2; TRBD2 matches 10 bases. This CDR3 is built from 14 residues. Per germline, CDR1 SNHLY and CDR2 FYNNEI. V shed 9 bases and J 1 base; nucleotides not matched to a gene: 4. The CDR3 region has the DNA TGTGCCAGTACCGGGACTAGCGGCACAGATACGCAGTATTTT. Its translation: CASTGTSGTDTQYF.

The V and J genes are TRBV10-3 and TRBJ2-7; 9 nucleotides line up with TRBD2. In germline, CDR1 is ENHRY, CDR2 SYGVKD. V lost 3 bases to trimming and J lost 5 bases; unmatched junction nucleotides: 8. The CDR3 sequence is 15 residues long. The CDR3 reads CAISDRGGRAHEQYF. The CDR3 DNA reads as TGTGCCATCAGTGATCGAGGCGGGAGGGCCCACGAGCAGTACTTC.

This clonotype was seen more than once but under ten times. Possible read error: a much larger clone is one base away. The chain combines TRBV20-1 with TRBJ2-1; D gene ambiguous. Germline V gene sequence: CDR1 DFQATT, CDR2 SNEGSKA (reference sequence). The CDR3 totals 14 residues. The CDR3 region is CSARAKARYNEQSF. The CDR3 DNA reads TGCAGTGCTAGAGCCAAAGCCCGTTACAATGAGCAGTCCTTC.

J is TRBJ1-3 and V is TRBV30; D perhaps matches TRBD1 (6 bases). The CDR3 spans 13 residues. Germline V gene lookup returns CDR1 GTSNPN and CDR2 SVGIG (reference sequence). The ends were cut back, 5 bases at V and 1 base at J, with 9 bases in the middle. Written as DNA, the CDR3 is TGTGCCTGGGAAACAGGGTCTGGAAACACCATATATTTT. It specifies CAWETGSGNTIYF.

This chain links TRBV18 with TRBJ2-7, with 8 bases that match TRBD1. CDR1 KGHSH and CDR2 LQKENI come from the germline V gene. V lost 3 bases, J lost 0 bases, and 4 bases stayed unmatched. The CDR3 contains 15 residues. The CDR3: CASSPPTGDSYEQYF. Written as DNA, the CDR3 is TGTGCCAGCTCACCCCCGACAGGGGACTCCTACGAGCAGTACTTC.